This T cell receptor beta chain was observed in a study of CD8+CD57+ T cells in acquired aplastic anemia. Study information: Mean DNA quantity obtained from sorted CD4+ and CD8+ cells was 3 to 3.5 ug. Sequencing produced an average of roughly 10 million reads per healthy donor for CD4+ cells. General observations from the study: Common to patients and controls were 25 to 30 CD8+ CDR3 sequences.

This CDR3 has 16 residues. Germline assignment: CDR1 MNHEY and CDR2 SMNVEV (reference sequence). The ends were cut back, 4 bases at V and 0 bases at J, with 15 bases in the middle. A few counts support this clonotype. Its antigen is currently unknown. TCR beta VDJ combinations and CDR3 sequences were profiled from genomic DNA. In TCRdb, the reads were re-called with MiXCR into one record per CDR3 protein. This sample has some 200,000 distinct CDR3 sequences; 34% occur once, and the top ten carry around 1.1%. The receptor's source is a human donor in good health, serving as a control. This chain uses TRBV27 with TRBJ1-1, with D tentatively TRBD1 (5 bases). The material sequenced was sorted CD4+, CD8+, or CD8+CD57+ T cells (not recorded which) from PBMCs. The CDR3 loop reads CASSSTRQSVNTEAFF. The CDR3 DNA reads as TGTGCCAGCAGTTCAACTCGACAGTCCGTGAACACTGAAGCTTTCTTT.